This is a list of T cell receptor beta chains from one sample in a study of radiotherapy plus CTLA-4 blockade in lung cancer. The method was immunoSEQ multiplex PCR; TCRdb's version includes in-frame clones alone and lacks a portion of them. This sample has 120,000 or so clones, with more than 65% found just once. This material consisted of peripheral blood, taken from a patient treated with radiotherapy plus ipilimumab. The receptors were gathered from a human donor with non-small cell lung cancer who had a partial response to radiotherapy plus ipilimumab. The CDR3 runs from the conserved cysteine through the conserved F or W. A D gene is named only where the DNA matches it firmly. Size tells how often a clone was seen (once, few, many) or the class of an expanded clone, and some rows leave it out.

>TRBV5-4|NA|TRBJ1-1|NA
TGTGCCAGCAGCCCCCGAGACGGGAGGAACACTGAAGCTTTCTTT
CASSPRDGRNTEAFF
>TRBV6-6|NA|TRBJ2-1|NA
TGTGCCAGCAGTTTAGCGGAGGCGGGTGAGCAGTTCTTC
CASSLAEAGEQFF
>TRBV28|NA|TRBJ2-3|NA
TGTGCCAGCAGTTTTCAGGGAAGCACAGATACGCAGTATTTT
CASSFQGSTDTQYF
>TRBV5-1|few|TRBJ2-1|TRBD2
TGCGCCAGCAGCTGGACTAGCGGGAGTGGAAATGAGCAGTTCTTC
CASSWTSGSGNEQFF
>TRBV11-2|NA|TRBJ2-1|TRBD2
TGTGCCAGCAGCTTAGGGGCTAGCGGGACCCCCAATGAGCAGTTCTTC
CASSLGASGTPNEQFF
>TRBV30|NA|TRBJ1-2|TRBD1
TGTGCCTGGAGTGTACGAGGGGGCGAGTATGGCTACACCTTC
CAWSVRGGEYGYTF
>TRBV4-1|few|TRBJ2-5|NA
TGCGCCAGCAGTCGGAGCGGAACCCAAGAGACCCAGTACTTC
CASSRSGTQETQYF
>TRBV4-1|NA|TRBJ2-1|NA
TGCGCCAGCAGCCACCCAGTCTCCTACAATGAGCAGTTCTTC
CASSHPVSYNEQFF
>TRBV7-9|NA|TRBJ1-1|NA
TGTGCCAGCAGTCCTTCCCGCCGGACTGAAGCTTTCTTT
CASSPSRRTEAFF
>TRBV10-3|NA|TRBJ2-3|NA
TGTGCCATCAGTCCCGGGAGTAGCACAGATACGCAGTATTTT
CAISPGSSTDTQYF
>TRBV6-5|few|TRBJ1-2|TRBD1
TGTGCCAGCAGTTACTCGACAGGGAAGCTTCGTGGCTACACCTTC
CASSYSTGKLRGYTF
>TRBV6-1|NA|TRBJ1-6|NA
TGTGCCAGCCGGCGGGGCGCGTATGGGTCACCCCTCCACTTT
CASRRGAYGSPLHF
>TRBV28|NA|TRBJ1-2|TRBD1
TGTGCCAGCAGTTTATCCGCCAGGGGGGATGGCTACACCTTC
CASSLSARGDGYTF
>TRBV27|NA|TRBJ1-6|TRBD1
TGTGCCAGCAGTTCGACAGGGGTCTATAATTCACCCCTCCACTTT
CASSSTGVYNSPLHF
>TRBV6-5|NA|TRBJ1-3|NA
TGTGCCACCTACAGGTTTTCCTCTGGAAACACCATATATTTT
CATYRFSSGNTIYF
>TRBV27|NA|TRBJ2-4|TRBD2
TGTGCCAGCAGTCCCGGGACTAGCGGGAGTGCAGCCAAAAACATTCAGTACTTC
CASSPGTSGSAAKNIQYF
>TRBV30|NA|TRBJ2-3|TRBD2
TGTGCCTGGAGTAGGGACTACGTCGCAGATACGCAGTATTTT
CAWSRDYVADTQYF
>TRBV6-5|NA|TRBJ1-3|NA
TGTGCCAGCAGCTCAACCCAGGTCTCTGGAAACACCATATATTTT
CASSSTQVSGNTIYF
>TRBV7-9|NA|TRBJ1-1|TRBD1
TGTGCCAGCAGCTTAGAGACAGGGGGCCTTACGGAAGCTTTCTTT
CASSLETGGLTEAFF
>TRBV19|NA|TRBJ2-1|TRBD1
TGTGCCAGTAGTCTTCAGGGGGCGTACAATGAGCAGTTCTTC
CASSLQGAYNEQFF
>TRBV28|NA|TRBJ2-1|TRBD2
TGTGCCAGCAGTTTAGCGGGAGGGAGGTACAATGAGCAGTTCTTC
CASSLAGGRYNEQFF
>TRBV18|NA|TRBJ2-1|NA
TGTGCCAGCTCCCCAAGACAGGATGGTGAGCAGTTCTTC
CASSPRQDGEQFF
>TRBV6-5|NA|TRBJ2-2|NA
TGTGCCAGCAGGGATGGGACTTATAACACCGGGGAGCTGTTTTTT
CASRDGTYNTGELFF
>TRBV21-1|NA|TRBJ1-2|NA
TGTGCCAGCCCGGACTGGACGGAAGGCTACACCTTC
CASPDWTEGYTF
>TRBV6-5|NA|TRBJ2-7|NA
TGTGCCAGCAGTTTCTCGGCCCAATCAGGCCACTACGAGCAGTACTTC
CASSFSAQSGHYEQYF
>TRBV5-1|NA|TRBJ2-5|TRBD2
TGCGCCAGCAGCTTGGAGGGACTAGCGGGAGGGGAGACCCAGTACTTC
CASSLEGLAGGETQYF
>TRBV2|NA|TRBJ2-7|NA
TGTGCCAGCAGGTACGGGGGAGCCTCTTACGAGCAGTACTTC
CASRYGGASYEQYF
>TRBV9|NA|TRBJ1-5|TRBD1
TGTGCCAGCAGCCCGACAGGGGTCGGCAATCAGCCCCAGCATTTT
CASSPTGVGNQPQHF
>TRBV28|NA|TRBJ1-4|TRBD1
TGTGCCAGCAGTTTATTTACAGGGGGTAATAATGAAAAACTGTTTTTT
CASSLFTGGNNEKLFF
>TRBV6-1|NA|TRBJ1-2|TRBD1
TGTGCCAGCAGTAGCCCGGGACAGGTTAACTATGGCTACACCTTC
CASSSPGQVNYGYTF
>TRBV18|NA|TRBJ2-5|TRBD2
TGTGCCAGCTCACCGGTAGCGGGAGGGCCCTCTGAAGAGACCCAGTACTTC
CASSPVAGGPSEETQYF
>TRBV5-4|NA|TRBJ2-3|TRBD2
TGTGCCAGCAGTACCGGGCTAGCGGGGGTCACAGATACGCAGTATTTT
CASSTGLAGVTDTQYF
>TRBV7-2|NA|TRBJ2-1|TRBD1
TGTGCCAGCAGCTTAGATCAGGGGGCTCGGAATGAGCAGTTCTTC
CASSLDQGARNEQFF
>TRBV7-8|once|TRBJ2-6|NA
TGTGCCAGCAGCCGCCGGACAAGTTCATCTGGGGCCAACGTCCTGACTTTC
CASSRRTSSSGANVLTF
>TRBV5-6|NA|TRBJ2-5|NA
TGTGCCAGCAGCTTGGTAGTAGTGACGCGGCAAGAGACCCAGTACTTC
CASSLVVVTRQETQYF
>TRBV20-1|NA|TRBJ2-5|NA
TGCAGTGCTGGACAGGAGACCCAGTACTTC
CSAGQETQYF
>TRBV7-9|few|TRBJ2-1|TRBD2
TGTGCCAGCAGCCCAACTTGGAGGACTAGCGGGAGATGGGTAAATGAGCAGTTCTTC
CASSPTWRTSGRWVNEQFF
>TRBV28|NA|TRBJ2-2|NA
TGTGCCAGCAGTAAGCTGACAGGCATGAACACCGGGGAGCTGTTTTTT
CASSKLTGMNTGELFF
>TRBV15|NA|TRBJ1-2|NA
TGTGCCACCAGCAGGGCCCAGGGCCTTGACGCCTATGGCTACACCTTC
CATSRAQGLDAYGYTF
>TRBV18|few|TRBJ1-3|NA
TGTGCCAGCTCACTTACGCAGGGGCTCGGATCTAGGAACACCATATATTTT
CASSLTQGLGSRNTIYF
>TRBV13|NA|TRBJ1-1|NA
TGTGCCAGCAGCCCGCACCAGACAGGTTACACTGAAGCTTTCTTT
CASSPHQTGYTEAFF
>TRBV7-2|NA|TRBJ1-1|NA
TGTGCCAGCAGCTTAAACCTAGGCACTGAAGCTTTCTTT
CASSLNLGTEAFF
>TRBV19|NA|TRBJ1-1|NA
TGTGCCAGTAATACCGACAGGCTGGGCACTGAAGCTTTCTTT
CASNTDRLGTEAFF
>TRBV9|few|TRBJ1-3|NA
TGTGCCAGCAGTGGACTGTCACGCTCTGGAAACACCATATATTTT
CASSGLSRSGNTIYF
>TRBV6-1|once|TRBJ1-1|NA
TGTGCCAGCAGTGTAGTGAGAGGTGAAGCTTTCTTT
CASSVVRGEAFF
>TRBV19|once|TRBJ2-5|TRBD1
TGTGCCAGTAGTAGGGACAGGGGAGAGACCCAGTACTTC
CASSRDRGETQYF
>TRBV6-1|NA|TRBJ1-2|TRBD1
TGTGCCAGCAGCAGGGGACAGAGTTATGGCTACACCTTC
CASSRGQSYGYTF